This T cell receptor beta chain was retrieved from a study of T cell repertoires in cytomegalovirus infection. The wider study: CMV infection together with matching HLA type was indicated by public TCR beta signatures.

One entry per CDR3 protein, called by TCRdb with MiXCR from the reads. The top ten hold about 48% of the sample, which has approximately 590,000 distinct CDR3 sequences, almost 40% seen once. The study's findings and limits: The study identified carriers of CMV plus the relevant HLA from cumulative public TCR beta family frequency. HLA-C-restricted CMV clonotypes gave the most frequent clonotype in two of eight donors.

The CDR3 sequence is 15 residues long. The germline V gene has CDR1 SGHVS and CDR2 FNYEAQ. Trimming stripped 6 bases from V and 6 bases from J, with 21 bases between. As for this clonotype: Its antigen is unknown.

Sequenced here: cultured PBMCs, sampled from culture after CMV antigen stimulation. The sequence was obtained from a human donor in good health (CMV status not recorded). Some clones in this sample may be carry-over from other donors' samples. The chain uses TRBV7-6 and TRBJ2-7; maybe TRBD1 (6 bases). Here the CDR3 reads CASSLTGTIRGEQYF. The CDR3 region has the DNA TGTGCCAGCAGTCTTACCGGGACAATCAGGGGCGAGCAGTACTTC. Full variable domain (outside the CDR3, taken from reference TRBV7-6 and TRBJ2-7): GAGVSQSPRYKVTKRGQDVALRCDPISGHVSLYWYRQALGQGPEFLTYFNYEAQQDKSGLPNDRFSAERPEGSISTLTIQRTEQRDSAMYRCASSLTGTIRGEQYFGPGTRLTVT.